Below are 25 T cell receptor beta chains sequenced from a single sample in a study of shared clonotypes between healthy human individuals. Repertoires were generated with immunoSEQ multiplex PCR, while TCRdb's copy carries only in-frame clones and drops some. The table records about 2.3 million clones, roughly 90% of them present only once. Specimen: naive CD4+ T cells from PBMCs. Subset described: CD45RA+ positively selected. These receptors came from a man aged 18 to 30 in good health. Some clones in this sample may be carry-over from other donors' samples.

This clone is a singleton in its sample. CDR3 sequence: CASSLGGVRTKNIQYF. The CDR3 bases are TGCGCCAGCAGCTTGGGCGGGGTACGAACCAAAAACATTCAGTACTTC. The chain has TRBV5-1 and TRBJ2-4; D may be TRBD2 (6 bases). The germline V gene encodes CDR1 SGHRS and CDR2 YFSETQ. V dropped 0 bases and J dropped 2 bases, with 12 bases sitting between them. This CDR3 is built from 16 residues.

As DNA, the CDR3 is TGTGCCAGCAGTAGTTATCAGGGGCGCAACGAGCAGTACTTC. It encodes CASSSYQGRNEQYF. The J gene is TRBJ2-7, the V gene TRBV11-2; a possible D gene is TRBD1 (6 bases). The CDR3 has 14 amino acids. V dropped 6 bases and J dropped 5 bases, with 17 bases sitting between them. Germline V gene sequence: CDR1 SGHAT, CDR2 FQNNGV. The full variable domain, its missing parts supplied by reference TRBV11-2 and TRBJ2-7, is EAGVAQSPRYKIIEKRQSVAFWCNPISGHATLYWYQQILGQGPKLLIQFQNNGVVDDSQLPKDRFSAERLKGVDSTLKIQPAKLEDSAVYLCASSSYQGRNEQYFGPGTRLTVT.

The chain carries TRBV28 and TRBJ1-1, with 10 bases fitting TRBD1. The CDR3 contains 17 residues. The trim removed 2 bases at V and 3 bases at J, leaving 9 bases unmatched. Germline assignment: CDR1 MDHEN and CDR2 SYDVKM. The CDR3 loop is CASSLTPWTGGDTEAFF. The DNA for the CDR3 is TGTGCCAGCAGTTTAACCCCTTGGACAGGGGGGGACACTGAAGCTTTCTTT.

A few counts support this clone. Other DNA sequences in the sample encode the same CDR3. This sequence joins TRBV28 and TRBJ1-1; unclear D gene. Germline CDR1 and CDR2: MDHEN and SYDVKM. The CDR3 sequence is 12 residues long. Trimming pared 3 bases from V and 1 base from J, leaving 3 bases between. The CDR3 DNA reads TGTGCCAGCAGTTTCCGGAACACTGAAGCTTTCTTT. This codes for CASSFRNTEAFF.

The chain recombines TRBV27 with TRBJ2-7, with TRBD1 matching 10 bases. This CDR3 region has 14 residues. J was trimmed by 2 bases and V by 5 bases; bases with no gene match: 3. CDR1 and CDR2 (germline): MNHEY, SMNVEV (reference sequence). The CDR3 DNA sequence: TGTGCCAGCAGTAGACAGGGGGCAGCCTACGAGCAGTACTTC. Its translation is CASSRQGAAYEQYF.

The chain couples TRBV28 to TRBJ1-2; 9 bases line up with TRBD1. Germline V CDR1 and CDR2: MDHEN, SYDVKM. After removal of 5 bases from V and 2 bases from J, the junction contained 9 bases not matched to a gene. The CDR3 loop spans 16 amino acids. The CDR3 reads CASSGPGQGTNYGYTF. CDR3 in DNA: TGTGCCAGCAGTGGGCCGGGACAGGGAACCAACTATGGCTACACCTTC.

The chain employs TRBV9 and TRBJ2-3; D is possibly TRBD2 (6 bases). The CDR3 sequence is 15 residues long. Looked up from germline, CDR1 is SGDLS and CDR2 is YYNGEE. V lost 3 bases, J lost 2 bases, and 13 bases lay in between. The CDR3 region is CASSAAGPFTDTQYF. The CDR3 nucleotides are TGTGCCAGCAGCGCGGCGGGACCCTTCACAGATACGCAGTATTTT.

V usage is TRBV18 and J usage is TRBJ1-4, with 7 bases lining up with TRBD1. CDR3 length: 15 residues. Trimming removed 6 bases from V and 7 bases from J; junction bases left unmatched: 11. Germline V gene data show CDR1 as KGHSH and CDR2 as LQKENI. The CDR3 spells CASSPRQGEGEKLFF. CDR3 in DNA: TGTGCCAGCTCCCCCCGGCAGGGGGAGGGTGAAAAACTGTTTTTT. Full variable domain (remainder filled in from reference TRBV18 and TRBJ1-4): NAGVMQNPRHLVRRRGQEARLRCSPMKGHSHVYWYRQLPEEGLKFMVYLQKENIIDESGMPKERFSAEFPKEGPSILRIQQVVRGDSAAYFCASSPRQGEGEKLFFGSGTQLSVL.

This clone was seen just once. The DNA of the CDR3 is TGCGCCAGCAGCTATGGGACAGGGGGTAGCTACACAGATACGCAGTATTTT. It translates to CASSYGTGGSYTDTQYF. This rearrangement joins TRBV5-1 to TRBJ2-3; TRBD1 matches 11 bases. CDR1 is SGHRS and CDR2 is YFSETQ in the germline V gene. The CDR3 runs to 17 residues. With V trimmed by 3 bases and J by 2 bases, 8 bases remained unmatched. Full variable domain (missing parts from reference TRBV5-1 and TRBJ2-3): KAGVTQTPRYLIKTRGQQVTLSCSPISGHRSVSWYQQTPGQGLQFLFEYFSETQRNKGNFPGRFSGRQFSNSRSEMNVSTLELGDSALYLCASSYGTGGSYTDTQYFGPGTRLTVL.

This clone was counted once. The chain is built from TRBV6-1 and TRBJ2-7; 7 nucleotides align to TRBD2. V trimming: 2 bases; J trimming: 3 bases; junction bases outside the gene matches: 7. The CDR3 spans 15 residues. Germline assignment: CDR1 MNHNS and CDR2 SASEGT. CDR3 sequence: CASSEYPSGNYEQYF. The CDR3 nucleotides read TGTGCCAGCAGTGAATACCCCAGCGGGAACTACGAGCAGTACTTC.

Comments on this clone: Other DNA sequences of this sample code for an identical CDR3. The J gene is TRBJ1-4, the V gene TRBV30; no clear D gene. The V end lost 1 base, the J end lost 2 bases, and 5 bases lay between the germline ends. This CDR3 is 13 amino acids long. In germline, CDR1 is GTSNPN, CDR2 SVGIG (reference sequence). The CDR3 here is CAWSAGTNEKLFF. In DNA form, the CDR3 reads TGTGCCTGGAGTGCAGGTACTAATGAAAAACTGTTTTTT.

This chain uses TRBV28 with TRBJ2-2; D is uncertain. CDR3 length: 10 residues. Germline values: CDR1 MDHEN, CDR2 SYDVKM. Trimming removed 9 bases from V and 7 bases from J, with 6 bases in between. This CDR3 reads CASKSGELFF. Written as DNA, the CDR3 is TGTGCCAGTAAGAGCGGGGAGCTGTTTTTT.

A word on this clone: This CDR3 is also generated by other DNA sequences in the sample. This rearrangement joins TRBV7-9 to TRBJ1-5; D unresolved. CDR3 size: 13 residues. Trimming shortened V by 1 base and J by 6 bases, and 7 bases separated the two germline ends. Germline V lookup: CDR1 SEHNR, CDR2 FQNEAQ (reference sequence). The CDR3 is CASSLGAGQPQHF. The CDR3 DNA follows: TGTGCCAGCAGCTTAGGGGCAGGTCAGCCCCAGCATTTT.

The genes are TRBV27 and TRBJ1-1; D is unresolved. Between the trimmed V and J ends, which lost 3 bases and 3 bases, there was a span of 8 bases. Germline V gene data show CDR1 as MNHEY and CDR2 as SMNVEV (reference sequence). The CDR3 length is 13 residues. The CDR3 region has the DNA TGTGCCAGCAGTTTGAAAGTCTACACTGAAGCTTTCTTT. It codes for CASSLKVYTEAFF.

This chain connects TRBV7-6 to TRBJ2-3, with 10 bases matching TRBD2. V lost 0 bases, J lost 0 bases, and 6 bases stayed unmatched. Germline V gene data show CDR1 as SGHVS and CDR2 as FNYEAQ. This CDR3 contains 18 residues. CDR3 sequence reads: CASSLARTSGDSTDTQYF. CDR3 sequence (DNA): TGTGCCAGCAGCTTAGCGCGCACTAGCGGGGACAGCACAGATACGCAGTATTTT.

This sequence joins TRBV15 and TRBJ2-7, with 10 positions matching TRBD1. CDR1 and CDR2 from the germline V gene are LNHNV and YYDKDF (reference sequence). The length of the CDR3 is 16 residues. The ends lost 3 bases at V and 4 bases at J; junction bases unmatched: 9. CDR3 DNA: TGTGCCACCAGCAGCAAGACCCGGGACAGGGGTTACGAGCAGTACTTC. Amino acids: CATSSKTRDRGYEQYF.

V and J are TRBV7-2 and TRBJ2-1; D gene ambiguous. V was clipped by 5 bases and J by 3 bases, with 8 bases between them. Per germline, CDR1 SGHTA and CDR2 FQGNSA. The CDR3 length is 13 residues. The CDR3 DNA is TGTGCCAGCAGCAGGTCAATCTACAATGAGCAGTTCTTC. Residues: CASSRSIYNEQFF.

The chain uses TRBV27 and TRBJ1-1; D is possibly TRBD1 (6 bases). The V end was cut by 2 bases, the J end by 5 bases, with 12 bases between. CDR3 size: 14 residues. Per germline, CDR1 MNHEY and CDR2 SMNVEV (reference sequence). In nucleotides, the CDR3 is TGTGCCAGCAGTTTAGTACAGGGAGGGACTGAAGCTTTCTTT. It specifies CASSLVQGGTEAFF.

The V gene is TRBV6-1, the J gene TRBJ1-4, with TRBD1 matching 9 bases. The V and J ends lost 6 bases and 8 bases, in that order; junction bases with no gene match: 7. This CDR3 region has 14 residues. Germline values: CDR1 MNHNS, CDR2 SASEGT. DNA of the CDR3: TGTGCCAGCAGCAAACTAGACAGGGGGGAAAAACTGTTTTTT. Translation gives CASSKLDRGEKLFF.

The chain uses TRBV6-5 and TRBJ2-1; 8 nucleotides agree with TRBD2. V lost 6 bases to trimming and J lost 9 bases; unmatched junction nucleotides: 13. CDR1 is MNHEY, CDR2 SVGAGI, per germline. The length of the CDR3 is 15 residues. The CDR3: CASRRLALSRGEQFF. The CDR3 DNA follows: TGTGCCAGCAGGCGACTAGCGCTCAGCCGGGGTGAGCAGTTCTTC.

The V call is TRBV16, the J call TRBJ1-5; D gene unclear. The CDR3 runs 13 residues. Germline CDR1 and CDR2: KGHSY and FQNENV. V lost 1 base and J 8 bases, leaving 9 bases between the germline ends. In DNA form, the CDR3 reads TGTGCCAGCAGCCAATTTGGGGATGAGCCCCAGCATTTT. Translated, it gives CASSQFGDEPQHF.

The gene calls are TRBV7-8 and TRBJ2-1; TRBD1 aligns across 7 bases. This CDR3 comprises 15 residues. The V segment lost 5 bases and the J segment 1 base; nucleotides outside the gene matches: 5. From germline, CDR1 is SGHVS and CDR2 FQNEAQ. The CDR3: CASSRDRDSYNEQFF. CDR3 DNA: TGTGCCAGCAGCCGCGACAGGGATTCCTACAATGAGCAGTTCTTC.

V gene TRBV11-2 combines with J gene TRBJ2-7; the D is unclear. Trimming pared 3 bases from V and 2 bases from J, leaving 14 bases between. The germline CDR1 and CDR2 sequences are SGHAT and FQNNGV. The length of the CDR3 is 15 residues. CDR3 bases: TGTGCCAGCAGCTTTTCGGTACAGCCTACCTACGAGCAGTACTTC. Protein: CASSFSVQPTYEQYF.

Comments on this clone: The junction departs from the called germline gene at one end, perhaps through a read error. Here the CDR3 DNA reads TGCGCCAGCAGCTTGGGGGACAGGGATAACTCACCCCTCCACTTT. This sequence encodes CASSLGDRDNSPLHF. The chain recombines TRBV5-1 with TRBJ1-6; 9 bases match TRBD1. The CDR3 loop spans 15 amino acids. In germline, CDR1 is SGHRS, CDR2 YFSETQ.

The rearrangement uses TRBV2 and TRBJ1-5; D gene unclear. Germline V CDR1 and CDR2: SNHLY, FYNNEI. The CDR3 spans 15 residues. V lost 4 bases and J 0 bases, leaving 10 bases between the germline ends. The CDR3 DNA sequence: TGTGCCAGCAGTGTCTCTACGTATAGCAATCAGCCCCAGCATTTT. As protein: CASSVSTYSNQPQHF.